Each of the 16 T cell receptor beta chains below was sequenced from the same sample in a study of cytomegalovirus exposure and HLA in healthy donors. Researchers ran the PCR with 60 Vbeta and 13 Jbeta primers. The repertoire was sequenced with immunoSEQ multiplex PCR; TCRdb's copy has only in-frame clones and lacks some. The sample carries approximately 76,000 clones, approximately 79% recorded once. Source material: PBMCs. These receptors were obtained from a young man in good health and CMV-seronegative.

This clone was counted once. V gene TRBV4-2 combines with J gene TRBJ2-5; D uncertain. Trimming stripped 6 bases from V and 4 bases from J, with 18 bases between. The CDR3 is made up of 15 amino acids. Germline V lookup: CDR1 LGHNA, CDR2 YNFKEQ. CDR3 nucleotide sequence: TGTGCCAGCAGTTCGGAGCCCTACCGAGGAGAGACCCAGTACTTC. Its protein product is CASSSEPYRGETQYF.

V and J are TRBV6-5 and TRBJ1-6; D gene uncertain. CDR1 MNHEY and CDR2 SVGAGI come from the germline V gene. The V gene lost 8 bases and the J gene lost 5 bases, with 13 bases spanning the gap. The CDR3 loop spans 14 amino acids. This CDR3 is CASRERTNNSPLHF. For the CDR3, the DNA is TGTGCCAGCCGTGAGAGAACCAATAATTCACCCCTCCACTTT.

V gene TRBV30 combines with J gene TRBJ2-2; 9 positions match TRBD1. J was trimmed by 1 base and V by 2 bases; bases with no gene match: 2. The CDR3 has 15 amino acids. Germline CDR1 and CDR2: GTSNPN and SVGIG (reference sequence). The CDR3, as DNA: TGTGCCTGGAGTAGGGGACAGGGGAACACCGGGGAGCTGTTTTTT. Its protein is CAWSRGQGNTGELFF.

There are a few counts of this clone. The genes are TRBV13 and TRBJ2-7; TRBD1 matches at 8 bases. Germline assignment: CDR1 PRHDT and CDR2 FYEKMQ (reference sequence). The CDR3 runs 13 residues. V lost 11 bases to trimming and J lost 2 bases; unmatched junction nucleotides: 8. Here the CDR3 reads CAGTGTGPYEQYF. CDR3 in DNA: TGTGCCGGCACCGGGACAGGCCCCTACGAGCAGTACTTC. Using reference TRBV13 and TRBJ2-7 for the parts outside the CDR3, the full variable domain is AAGVIQSPRHLIKEKRETATLKCYPIPRHDTVYWYQQGPGQDPQFLISFYEKMQSDKGSIPDRFSAQQFSDYHSELNMSSLELGDSALYFCAGTGTGPYEQYFGPGTRLTVT.

The chain is built from TRBV13 and TRBJ1-5, with D perhaps matching TRBD1 (6 bases). V lost 5 bases and J lost 7, with 9 bases in between. The CDR3 contains 12 residues. Germline V gene sequence: CDR1 PRHDT, CDR2 FYEKMQ (reference sequence). The DNA for the CDR3 is TGTGCCAGCAGCCAGGGGAACCAGCCCCAGCATTTT. This gives the protein CASSQGNQPQHF.

This clone was counted a single time. The chain recombines TRBV5-4 with TRBJ2-3, with 7 bases identical to TRBD2. V dropped 4 bases and J dropped 5; count of bases not matched to a gene: 10. This CDR3 comprises 15 residues. Per the germline V gene, CDR1 is SGHNT and CDR2 is YYREEE (reference sequence). The CDR3 bases are TGTGCCAGCAGCCCTGGTGGCGGGGGATTAGATACGCAGTATTTT. The encoded protein is CASSPGGGGLDTQYF.

The chain joins TRBV5-6 to TRBJ1-2; tentatively, D is TRBD1 (6 bases). Between the trimmed V and J ends, which lost 1 base and 2 bases, there was a span of 9 bases. The CDR3 is 14 amino acids. CDR1 is SGHDT, CDR2 YYEEEE, per germline. CDR3 region: CASSLQGRNYGYTF. In nucleotides, the CDR3 is TGTGCCAGCAGCTTGCAGGGGCGAAACTATGGCTACACCTTC.

The chain carries TRBV6-1 and TRBJ2-1; D remains ambiguous. The CDR3 is made up of 12 amino acids. Trimming stripped 4 bases from V and 6 bases from J, with 7 bases between. The germline V gene has CDR1 MNHNS and CDR2 SASEGT. CDR3 nucleotide sequence: TGTGCCAGCAGTGTTGAGTTCAATGAGCAGTTCTTC. This gives the protein CASSVEFNEQFF.

The chain is built from TRBV9 and TRBJ2-1; D gene ambiguous. V was trimmed by 4 bases and J by 7 bases, leaving 9 bases between them. Germline assignment: CDR1 SGDLS and CDR2 YYNGEE. The CDR3 is 12 amino acids. The CDR3 sequence: CASSPSLNEQFF. As DNA, the CDR3 is TGTGCCAGCAGCCCGAGCCTGAATGAGCAGTTCTTC.

V is TRBV7-2 and J is TRBJ1-4, with D unresolved. Germline CDR1 is SGHTA and CDR2 is FQGNSA. V shed 2 bases and J shed 2 bases, with 3 bases lying between them. CDR3 length equals 13 residues. CDR3 protein: CASSLSTNEKLFF. CDR3 nucleotides: TGTGCCAGCAGCTTAAGCACTAATGAAAAACTGTTTTTT.

In this sample, this clone turned up a few times. The chain employs TRBV27 and TRBJ2-7; D is perhaps TRBD2 (5 bases). V was trimmed by 5 bases and J by 6 bases, leaving 26 bases between them. The CDR3 contains 17 residues. Germline lookup yields CDR1 MNHEY and CDR2 SMNVEV (reference sequence). CDR3 sequence reads: CASSREDRGGRLREQYF. DNA for the CDR3: TGTGCCAGCAGTCGGGAAGATAGAGGAGGTCGGCTTCGCGAGCAGTACTTC.

The chain combines TRBV30 with TRBJ1-2; D gene ambiguous. The CDR3 consists of 12 residues. Germline V gives CDR1 GTSNPN, CDR2 SVGIG (reference sequence). V was clipped by 1 base and J by 8 bases, with 11 bases between them. The CDR3 loop reads CAWSGPHSGYTF. The CDR3 DNA is TGTGCCTGGAGTGGACCCCATAGCGGCTACACCTTC.

The V gene is TRBV4-3, the J gene TRBJ2-5; 11 bases are shared with TRBD2. Germline V gene lookup returns CDR1 LGHNA and CDR2 YSLEER. The CDR3 loop spans 20 amino acids. Trimming at V came to 1 base and at J to 5 bases, leaving 18 bases not matched to a gene. In DNA, the CDR3 is TGCGCCAGCAGCCAAGCTTGGAGACTAGCGGGACTCAGGGAGCGGGAGACCCAGTACTTC. Translation gives CASSQAWRLAGLRERETQYF.

This clone was observed a few times. The V gene is TRBV25-1, the J gene TRBJ2-3; 8 bases are a match to TRBD2. With V trimmed by 7 bases and J by 3 bases, 9 bases remained unmatched. The CDR3 spans 15 residues. Germline CDR1 and CDR2: MGHDK and SYGVNS. This CDR3 reads CASTVGGGGTDTQYF. Written as DNA, the CDR3 is TGTGCCAGCACCGTCGGGGGGGGAGGAACAGATACGCAGTATTTT.

The V call is TRBV10-1, the J call TRBJ2-2, with 7 bases identical to TRBD2. Germline CDR1 WNHNN, CDR2 SYGVQD (reference sequence). The CDR3 is made up of 16 amino acids. J lost 7 bases, V lost 1 base, and 9 bases had no gene match. This CDR3 reads CASSEYGGWEGGELFF. The CDR3 DNA reads TGCGCCAGCAGTGAGTACGGAGGCTGGGAGGGCGGGGAGCTGTTTTTT.

The chain uses TRBV7-2 and TRBJ2-7; 8 bases are shared with TRBD1. The CDR3 covers 15 residues. Germline CDR1 is SGHTA and CDR2 is FQGNSA. Trimming cost V 3 bases and J 3 bases; bases outside gene matches: 7. CDR3 in amino acids: CASSFEPGGGYEQYF. DNA for the CDR3: TGTGCCAGCAGCTTCGAACCAGGGGGCGGCTACGAGCAGTACTTC.